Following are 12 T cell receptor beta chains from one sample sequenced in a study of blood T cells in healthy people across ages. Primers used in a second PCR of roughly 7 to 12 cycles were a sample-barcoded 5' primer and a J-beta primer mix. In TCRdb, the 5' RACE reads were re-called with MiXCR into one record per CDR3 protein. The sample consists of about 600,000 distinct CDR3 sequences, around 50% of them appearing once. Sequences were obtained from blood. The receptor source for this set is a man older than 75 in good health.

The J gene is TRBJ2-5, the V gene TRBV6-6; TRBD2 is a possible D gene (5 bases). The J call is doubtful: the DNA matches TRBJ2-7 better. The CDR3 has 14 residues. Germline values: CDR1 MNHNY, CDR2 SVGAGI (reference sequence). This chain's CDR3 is CASSYKRIPYEQYF. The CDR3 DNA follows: TGTGCCAGCAGTTACAAGCGGATTCCCTACGAGCAGTACTTC.

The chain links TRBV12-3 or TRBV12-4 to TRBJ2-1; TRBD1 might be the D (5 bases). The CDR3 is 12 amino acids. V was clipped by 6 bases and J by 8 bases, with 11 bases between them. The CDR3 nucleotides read TGTGCCAGCAGGGGGCTGGGCGATGAGCAGTTCTTC. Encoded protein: CASRGLGDEQFF.

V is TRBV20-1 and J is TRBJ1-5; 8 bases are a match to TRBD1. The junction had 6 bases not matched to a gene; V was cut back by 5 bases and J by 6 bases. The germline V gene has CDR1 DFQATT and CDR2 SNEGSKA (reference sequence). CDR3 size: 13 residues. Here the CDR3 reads CSAPDRAGQPQHF. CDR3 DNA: TGCAGTGCTCCGGACAGGGCGGGTCAGCCCCAGCATTTT.

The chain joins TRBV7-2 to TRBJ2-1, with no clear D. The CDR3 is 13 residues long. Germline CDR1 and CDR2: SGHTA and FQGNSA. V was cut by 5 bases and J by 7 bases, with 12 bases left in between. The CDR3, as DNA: TGTGCCAGCAGCGTCCGGGTGGGAAATGAGCAGTTCTTC. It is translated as CASSVRVGNEQFF.

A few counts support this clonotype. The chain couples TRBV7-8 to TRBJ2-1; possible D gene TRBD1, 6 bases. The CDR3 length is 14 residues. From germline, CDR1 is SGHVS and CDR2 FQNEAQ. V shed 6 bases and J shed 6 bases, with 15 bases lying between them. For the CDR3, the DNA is TGTGCCAGCAGGGCGAGCAGGGGTGGCAATGAGCAGTTCTTC. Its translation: CASRASRGGNEQFF.

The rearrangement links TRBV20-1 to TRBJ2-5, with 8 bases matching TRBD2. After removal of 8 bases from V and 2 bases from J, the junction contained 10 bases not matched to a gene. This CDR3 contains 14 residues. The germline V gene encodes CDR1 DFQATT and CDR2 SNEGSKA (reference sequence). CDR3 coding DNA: TGCAGTTCGAATAGCGGGATTCTTCAAGAGACCCAGTACTTC. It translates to CSSNSGILQETQYF.

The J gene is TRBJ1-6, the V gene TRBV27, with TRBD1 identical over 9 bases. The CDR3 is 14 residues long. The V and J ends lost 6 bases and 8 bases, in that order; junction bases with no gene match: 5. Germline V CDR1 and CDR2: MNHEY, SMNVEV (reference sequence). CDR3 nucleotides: TGTGCCAGCAGGCCGGGACAGGGAGATTCACCCCTCCACTTT. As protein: CASRPGQGDSPLHF.

The CDR3 region has the DNA TGCAGTGCTAGACTCCGGGACAGCCTTGCGTACACCTTC. Amino acid sequence: CSARLRDSLAYTF. The chain joins TRBV20-1 to TRBJ1-2; 7 bases agree with TRBD1. CDR1 and CDR2 (germline): DFQATT, SNEGSKA (reference sequence). Trimming removed 2 bases from V and 11 bases from J; junction bases left unmatched: 11. The CDR3 is 13 residues long.

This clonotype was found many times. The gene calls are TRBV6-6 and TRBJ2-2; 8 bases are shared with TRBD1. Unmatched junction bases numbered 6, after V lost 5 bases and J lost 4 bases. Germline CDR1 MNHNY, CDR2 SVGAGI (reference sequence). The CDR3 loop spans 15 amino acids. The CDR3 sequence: CASSPNRGVTGELFF. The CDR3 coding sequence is TGTGCCAGCAGTCCGAACAGGGGGGTCACCGGGGAGCTGTTTTTT.

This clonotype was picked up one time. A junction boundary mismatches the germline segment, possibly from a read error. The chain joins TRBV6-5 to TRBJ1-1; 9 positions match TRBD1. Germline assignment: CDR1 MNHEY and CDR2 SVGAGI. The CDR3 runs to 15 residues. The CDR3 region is CASSSGQGGNTEVFF. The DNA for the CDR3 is TGTGCCAGCAGTTCGGGACAGGGTGGGAACACTGAAGTTTTCTTT.

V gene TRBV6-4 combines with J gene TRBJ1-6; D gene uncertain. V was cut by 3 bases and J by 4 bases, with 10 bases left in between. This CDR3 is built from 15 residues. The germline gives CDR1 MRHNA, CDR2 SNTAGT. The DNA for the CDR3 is TGTGCCAGCAGTGAAAATACGGCTTATAATTCACCCCTCCACTTT. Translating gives CASSENTAYNSPLHF.

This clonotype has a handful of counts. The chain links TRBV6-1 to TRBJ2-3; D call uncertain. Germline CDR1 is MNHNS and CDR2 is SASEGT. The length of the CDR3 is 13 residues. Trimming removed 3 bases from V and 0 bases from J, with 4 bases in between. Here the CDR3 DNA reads TGTGCCAGCAGTGACACTAGCACAGATACGCAGTATTTT. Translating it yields CASSDTSTDTQYF.